One and the same sample provided the 6 T cell receptor beta chains below, sequenced in a study of T cells in Graves' hyperthyroidism and ophthalmopathy (dated by TCRdb to 2018 to 2020). The library was made by multiplex PCR. Sequencing instrument: Illumina HiSeq 2000. The TCR beta CDR3 regions were amplified from the RNA transcripts. The TCR CDR3 was subjected to a first round of RT-PCR using the HTBI primer set and the Qiagen OneStep RT-PCR kit. The raw public reads went through TCRdb reprocessing: fastp at Q25, MiXCR clone calling, in-frame beta chains kept. Identical CDR3 protein sequences are pooled into one entry, listed with their most common genes and DNA. This sample is represented by around 690,000 distinct CDR3 sequences; around a sixth of them were singletons. The ten largest clones represent roughly 16% of the sample. Sequenced sample: blood. The receptors were gathered from a man aged 50 to 59 with Graves' hyperthyroidism.

Worth noting for this clonotype: A much larger clone is a single base away; this may be a read error. The J gene is TRBJ2-2, the V gene TRBV30; D is unresolved. V was shortened by 5 bases and J by 7 bases, with 20 bases between the two germline ends. The CDR3 has 15 residues. Germline CDR1 reads GTSNPN; CDR2 reads SVGIG (reference sequence). The CDR3: CAWARLGLSIGELFF. The CDR3 nucleotides read TGTGCCTGGGCCAGACTGGGCCTGAGCATCGGGGAGCTGTTTTTT. Full variable domain (outside the CDR3, taken from reference TRBV30 and TRBJ2-2): SQTIHQWPATLVQPVGSPLSLECTVEGTSNPNLYWYRQAAGRGLQLLFYSVGIGQISSEVPQNLSASRPQDRQFILSSKKLLLSDSGFYLCAWARLGLSIGELFFGEGSRLTVL.

This clonotype has ten or more counts. The J gene is TRBJ1-1, the V gene TRBV12-3 or TRBV12-4, with TRBD1 matching over 7 bases. Trimming at V came to 3 bases and at J to 3 bases, leaving 4 bases not matched to a gene. The CDR3 totals 14 residues. CDR3 in amino acids: CASSLTGKDTEAFF. CDR3 nucleotides: TGTGCCAGCAGTTTGACAGGGAAGGACACTGAAGCTTTCTTT.

The chain uses TRBV5-1 and TRBJ1-5, with unresolved D. V lost 0 bases and J 4 bases, leaving 11 bases between the germline ends. CDR1 SGHRS and CDR2 YFSETQ come from the germline V gene. The CDR3 extends over 15 amino acids. The CDR3 DNA is TGCGCCAGCAGCTTGGGCAGCAGTCTTAATCAGCCCCAGCATTTT. Its translation: CASSLGSSLNQPQHF.

This clonotype has just a few counts. The genes are TRBV5-1 and TRBJ1-4, with 7 bases aligning to TRBD1. V was clipped by 4 bases and J by 8 bases; unmatched bases: 8. The CDR3 is made up of 14 amino acids. Germline assignment: CDR1 SGHRS and CDR2 YFSETQ. In DNA, the CDR3 is TGCGCCAGCAGCCGCGACAGGGTAAAGGAAAAACTGTTTTTT. This gives the protein CASSRDRVKEKLFF.

The chain carries TRBV5-1 and TRBJ1-2; 11 nucleotides align to TRBD1. There are 15 residues in the CDR3. Germline trimming cut 7 bases from V and 4 bases from J; bases unmatched to any gene: 9. In germline, CDR1 is SGHRS, CDR2 YFSETQ. The CDR3 region has the DNA TGCGCCAGCCGGACAGGGGGCACATTGGGCTATGGCTACACCTTC. It codes for CASRTGGTLGYGYTF.

The chain employs TRBV19 and TRBJ2-1, with TRBD2 matching 12 bases. The CDR3 covers 19 residues. Germline trimming cut 1 base from V and 6 bases from J; bases unmatched to any gene: 13. Germline CDR1 LNHDA, CDR2 SQIVND (reference sequence). CDR3 loop: CASSIGLAGGPRGGNEQFF. The CDR3 DNA follows: TGTGCCAGTAGTATAGGTCTAGCGGGAGGGCCGAGGGGGGGCAATGAGCAGTTCTTC. Full variable domain (outside the CDR3, taken from reference TRBV19 and TRBJ2-1): DGGITQSPKYLFRKEGQNVTLSCEQNLNHDAMYWYRQDPGQGLRLIYYSQIVNDFQKGDIAEGYSVSREKKESFPLTVTSAQKNPTAFYLCASSIGLAGGPRGGNEQFFGPGTRLTVL.